Listed here are 17 T cell receptor beta chains from one sample, sequenced in a study of blood T cell repertoires in COVID-19. Profiling relied on immunoSEQ multiplex PCR, and the TCRdb table lists in-frame clones only, not all of them. The sample records 55,000 to 70,000 clones, around 80% being singletons. Sequencing used peripheral blood. These receptors were collected from a human donor in a cohort sampled during active COVID-19.

The gene calls are TRBV6-5 and TRBJ1-6; no clear D. Germline-derived CDR1 and CDR2 are MNHEY and SVGAGI. CDR3 length: 14 residues. V was trimmed by 7 bases and J by 5 bases, leaving 12 bases between them. Here the CDR3 reads CASMRSGNNSPLHF. CDR3 nucleotide sequence: TGTGCCAGCATGAGGTCTGGTAATAATTCACCCCTCCACTTT.

Worth noting for this clone: One end of the junction does not line up with germline, which may come from a read error. This chain connects TRBV20-1 to TRBJ1-2, with D possibly TRBD1 on 5 matching bases. There are 11 residues in the CDR3. The V gene's germline CDR1 is DFQATT and CDR2 SNEGSKA (reference sequence). The CDR3 spells CSADRAGVPHF. CDR3 nucleotides: TGCAGTGCGGACCGTGCGGGGGTGCCGCACTTC.

This chain joins TRBV6-5 and TRBJ1-2; D gene uncertain. The CDR3 contains 13 residues. V shed 6 bases and J shed 3 bases, with 11 bases lying between them. Germline V gene data show CDR1 as MNHEY and CDR2 as SVGAGI. The chain's CDR3 is CASRKQDYYGYTF. The CDR3 coding sequence is TGTGCCAGCAGGAAGCAGGACTACTATGGCTACACCTTC.

V usage is TRBV5-1 and J usage is TRBJ2-1; D unresolved. V lost 0 bases to trimming and J lost 5 bases, with 12 bases between them. Germline loops: CDR1 SGHRS, CDR2 YFSETQ. The CDR3 covers 15 residues. As DNA, the CDR3 is TGCGCCAGCAGCTTGGCCAGCGAGTCTAACAATGAGCAGTTCTTC. Translating it yields CASSLASESNNEQFF.

The V call is TRBV7-6, the J call TRBJ2-3; 8 bases align to TRBD1. With 5 bases clipped from V and 5 bases from J, the junction kept 3 bases outside the gene matches. The V gene's germline CDR1 is SGHVS and CDR2 FNYEAQ. The CDR3 consists of 13 residues. The CDR3 nucleotides are TGTGCCAGCAGCCTAGGACAGGGAGATACGCAGTATTTT. Protein sequence: CASSLGQGDTQYF.

The chain has TRBV5-1 and TRBJ2-3; 12 nucleotides align to TRBD2. With V trimmed by 2 bases and J by 1 base, 2 bases remained unmatched. Germline V gives CDR1 SGHRS, CDR2 YFSETQ. CDR3 length: 16 residues. Written as DNA, the CDR3 is TGCGCCAGCAGCTTACTAGCGGGAGGAGGCACAGATACGCAGTATTTT. Its translation is CASSLLAGGGTDTQYF.

This clone was observed a few times. The V gene is TRBV20-1, the J gene TRBJ2-1, with 7 bases identical to TRBD1. With V trimmed by 4 bases and J by 10 bases, 4 bases remained unmatched. Germline V gene data show CDR1 as DFQATT and CDR2 as SNEGSKA (reference sequence). This CDR3 spans 11 amino acids. The CDR3 here is CSANRDSEQFF. The CDR3 DNA follows: TGCAGTGCTAACCGGGACAGCGAGCAGTTCTTC.

The rearrangement links TRBV2 to TRBJ2-1, with 10 nucleotides matching TRBD1. This CDR3 contains 16 residues. Germline V gene data show CDR1 as SNHLY and CDR2 as FYNNEI. V shed 6 bases and J 5 bases; nucleotides not matched to a gene: 10. The CDR3 DNA reads as TGTGCCAGCAGCCCCGAGACAGGGGGCATAAACAATGAGCAGTTCTTC. Amino acid sequence: CASSPETGGINNEQFF.

The chain employs TRBV28 and TRBJ2-7, with 10 nucleotides matching TRBD2. The CDR3 length is 18 residues. J was trimmed by 7 bases and V by 4 bases; bases with no gene match: 19. CDR1 and CDR2 (germline): MDHEN, SYDVKM. The CDR3 DNA reads as TGTGCCAGCAGTTCCCCGGGACTAGCGAGATCAACCGGGGAAGAGCAGTACTTC. It yields the protein CASSSPGLARSTGEEQYF.

V gene TRBV30 combines with J gene TRBJ1-1, with 11 bases that match TRBD1. The CDR3 has 17 amino acids. Germline trimming cut 3 bases from V and 0 bases from J; bases unmatched to any gene: 9. The V gene's germline CDR1 is GTSNPN and CDR2 SVGIG (reference sequence). CDR3 DNA: TGTGCCTGGAGGGACAGGGGGCGAAGAAGGATGAACACTGAAGCTTTCTTT. It translates to CAWRDRGRRRMNTEAFF.

V and J are TRBV19 and TRBJ2-3; TRBD2 aligns across 9 bases. CDR1 LNHDA and CDR2 SQIVND come from the germline V gene (reference sequence). The CDR3 length is 17 residues. Trimming at V came to 3 bases and at J to 5 bases, leaving 12 bases not matched to a gene. The CDR3 sequence is CASSIAGRAGGQDTQYF. CDR3 sequence (DNA): TGTGCCAGTAGTATCGCCGGGAGGGCGGGAGGGCAAGATACGCAGTATTTT.

CDR3 bases: TGTGCCAGCAGGTTTGGGACAGGAAATGAAAAACTGTTTTTT. It specifies CASRFGTGNEKLFF. V usage is TRBV13 and J usage is TRBJ1-4; 8 bases line up with TRBD1. Germline CDR1 and CDR2: PRHDT and FYEKMQ (reference sequence). Trimming removed 6 bases from V and 5 bases from J; junction bases left unmatched: 5. CDR3 size: 14 residues.

Worth noting for this clone: Other DNA sequences in this sample translate to the same CDR3. The chain employs TRBV3-1 (or the pseudogene TRBV3-2) and TRBJ1-2, with D possibly matching TRBD1 (5 bases). CDR3 size: 14 residues. Looked up from germline, CDR1 is LGHDT and CDR2 is YNNKEL (reference sequence). Trimming cost V 1 base and J 4 bases, with 10 bases left between them. The CDR3 DNA is TGTGCCAGCAGCCAAGGGCCCGGGGGCTATGGCTACACCTTC. This sequence encodes CASSQGPGGYGYTF.

Worth noting for this clone: Other DNA sequences in the sample encode the same CDR3. The CDR3 spells CASSQANRNTEAFF. The CDR3 DNA reads TGTGCCAGCAGCCAAGCCAACAGGAACACTGAAGCTTTCTTT. The chain couples TRBV3-1 (or the pseudogene TRBV3-2) to TRBJ1-1; D call uncertain. This CDR3 comprises 14 residues. Looked up from germline, CDR1 is LGHDT and CDR2 is YNNKEL (reference sequence). The germline V and J ends were trimmed by 1 base and 1 base, with 7 bases remaining between them.

This clone was seen a few times. The CDR3 DNA reads TGTGCCAGCAGCTTAGAGAGGGGGCAGAATCAGCCCCAGCATTTT. Translating gives CASSLERGQNQPQHF. The chain links TRBV7-2 to TRBJ1-5; 7 bases line up with TRBD1. CDR1 and CDR2 (germline): SGHTA, FQGNSA. There are 15 residues in the CDR3. J gave up 4 bases and V 1 base, and 4 bases lay outside the gene matches. Filled out from reference TRBV7-2 and TRBJ1-5, the complete variable domain reads GAGVSQSPSNKVTEKGKDVELRCDPISGHTALYWYRQSLGQGLEFLIYFQGNSAPDKSGLPSDRFSAERTGGSVSTLTIQRTQQEDSAVYLCASSLERGQNQPQHFGDGTRLSIL.

This chain connects TRBV28 to TRBJ1-6; D might be TRBD1 (5 bases). V was clipped by 8 bases and J by 5 bases, with 22 bases between them. Germline V lookup: CDR1 MDHEN, CDR2 SYDVKM. This CDR3 comprises 17 residues. CDR3 loop: CASENLSGGIDNSPLHF. The CDR3 DNA is TGTGCCAGCGAAAACCTCTCTGGGGGGATTGATAATTCACCCCTCCACTTT.

This chain links TRBV5-1 with TRBJ1-6; tentatively, D is TRBD1 (5 bases). V lost 4 bases and J 7 bases, leaving 15 bases between the germline ends. The germline CDR1 and CDR2 sequences are SGHRS and YFSETQ. This CDR3 spans 15 amino acids. The CDR3 sequence is CASSDQGFENSPLHF. The CDR3 DNA sequence: TGCGCCAGCAGCGACCAGGGTTTCGAGAATTCACCCCTCCACTTT.